This TCR beta chain emerged from a study of blood T cell repertoires in COVID-19. The overall study: The origin of the acute and convalescent COVID-19 samples was the United States, Italy and Spain. The analysed material was cDNA or gDNA that came from T cells, B-cell-depleted T cells, or PBMCs.

Trimming removed 3 bases from V and 6 bases from J, with 8 bases in between. Germline CDR1 and CDR2: PRHDT and FYEKMQ (reference sequence). The CDR3 length is 13 residues. The assay was immunoSEQ multiplex PCR, and TCRdb's table has in-frame clones only and misses some. This table holds just over 90,000 clones, 75% to 90% found once. Material: peripheral blood. This receptor was obtained from a human donor with active COVID-19. The donor label of this sample is uncertain. The chain combines TRBV13 with TRBJ2-2; maybe TRBD2 (6 bases). CDR3 nucleotide sequence: TGTGCCAGCAGCTTGGGGGGAGCCGGGGAGCTGTTTTTT. It specifies CASSLGGAGELFF.